This T cell receptor (beta chain) came from a study of T cells in Graves' hyperthyroidism and ophthalmopathy. CDR1 and CDR2 from the germline V gene are ENHRY and SYGVKD. Trimming removed 3 bases at V and 2 bases at J, with 10 bases between. The CDR3 consists of 14 residues. This clonotype has a count of ten or more. The TCR beta CDR3 regions underwent amplification using RNA transcripts as the source. The HTBI primer set served for first-round RT-PCR of the TCR CDR3. TCRdb recomputed calls from the multiplex PCR reads with MiXCR, one row per CDR3 protein. Among about 380,000 distinct CDR3 sequences listed, approximately 18% were seen once.

The clonotype originates from a man between 18 and 35 years old with Graves' ophthalmopathy. This sequence joins TRBV10-3 and TRBJ1-1; D unclear. Sequences were obtained from blood. The CDR3 loop reads CAISEGPTNTEAFF. CDR3 DNA: TGTGCCATCAGTGAAGGACCGACAAACACTGAAGCTTTCTTT.